The 20 T cell receptor beta chains presented below share a single source sample, sequenced in a study of blood T cell repertoires in COVID-19. Clones were sequenced by immunoSEQ multiplex PCR, and TCRdb holds only the in-frame ones, with some missing. The repertoire holds about 350,000 clones, with almost 90% as singletons. The sample consisted of peripheral blood. These receptors were collected from a woman between 65 and 79 years old with COVID-19, enrolled during active disease.

This chain joins TRBV5-6 and TRBJ1-6; D unclear. The CDR3 consists of 17 residues. The V gene's germline CDR1 is SGHDT and CDR2 YYEEEE. V lost 0 bases, J lost 0 bases, and 10 bases lay in between. The CDR3 DNA is TGTGCCAGCAGCTTGGCGGCGGCGAGCTCCTATAATTCACCCCTCCACTTT. Translating it yields CASSLAAASSYNSPLHF.

The chain employs TRBV7-9 and TRBJ1-1; 7 bases are shared with TRBD1. Germline V lookup: CDR1 SEHNR, CDR2 FQNEAQ (reference sequence). There are 15 residues in the CDR3. After removal of 3 bases from V and 3 bases from J, the junction contained 7 bases not matched to a gene. CDR3 loop: CASSLGTARDTEAFF. In DNA, the CDR3 is TGTGCCAGCAGCTTGGGGACAGCAAGGGACACTGAAGCTTTCTTT.

The V call is TRBV13, the J call TRBJ1-4, with TRBD1 identical over 7 bases. Germline trimming cut 4 bases from V and 11 bases from J; bases unmatched to any gene: 7. The germline V gene has CDR1 PRHDT and CDR2 FYEKMQ (reference sequence). This CDR3 is built from 13 residues. The DNA for the CDR3 is TGTGCCAGCAGCTCCCGACAGGGTCGGAAACTGTTTTTT. Translating gives CASSSRQGRKLFF.

This sequence joins TRBV7-2 and TRBJ2-5; 10 positions match TRBD1. This CDR3 is 16 amino acids long. Trimming removed 3 bases from V and 2 bases from J; junction bases left unmatched: 6. The germline V gene encodes CDR1 SGHTA and CDR2 FQGNSA. The CDR3 loop reads CASSLTGGAGQETQYF. The CDR3 DNA is TGTGCCAGCAGCTTGACAGGGGGCGCGGGACAAGAGACCCAGTACTTC.

The chain has TRBV12-5 and TRBJ1-2; no reliable D call. The V and J ends lost 5 bases and 3 bases respectively, with 19 bases between them. Germline V lookup: CDR1 LGHNT, CDR2 FRNRAP. The CDR3 is made up of 16 amino acids. For the CDR3, the DNA is TGTGCTAGTGGTCCCATAAAACACGGTAGCGACTATGGCTACACCTTC. Protein sequence: CASGPIKHGSDYGYTF.

This rearrangement joins TRBV10-3 to TRBJ1-2, with a weak D call TRBD1 (5 bases). The V gene's germline CDR1 is ENHRY and CDR2 SYGVKD. The CDR3 totals 15 residues. Trimming removed 11 bases from V and 4 bases from J, with 23 bases in between. CDR3 coding DNA: TGTGCCTATTCCGTGGGGCAGGGAACCCTCTATGGCTACACCTTC. Protein: CAYSVGQGTLYGYTF.

The genes are TRBV6-4 and TRBJ1-2; 10 bases are shared with TRBD1. The CDR3 is 15 amino acids. CDR1 MRHNA and CDR2 SNTAGT come from the germline V gene. Trimming took 8 bases from V and 4 from J; bases not matched to a gene: 10. The CDR3 loop is CASLSRDRGGYGYTF. CDR3 nucleotide sequence: TGTGCCAGCCTGTCCCGGGACAGGGGTGGCTATGGCTACACCTTC.

The CDR3 sequence: CASSYRHTVYPFF. CDR3 in DNA: TGTGCCAGCAGTTACCGACACACGGTTTATCCTTTCTTT. This sequence joins TRBV28 and TRBJ1-1; D ambiguous. Looked up from germline, CDR1 is MDHEN and CDR2 is SYDVKM. The CDR3 totals 13 residues. V was trimmed by 4 bases and J by 12 bases, leaving 18 bases between them.

V gene TRBV12-3 or TRBV12-4 combines with J gene TRBJ1-1; 7 bases match TRBD1. J lost 11 bases, V lost 4 bases, and 10 bases had no gene match. The CDR3 sequence is 13 residues long. Here the CDR3 DNA reads TGTGCCAGCAGTTCGAACGGACAGGCGGGGGCTTTCTTT. Its translation: CASSSNGQAGAFF.

In its sample, this clone was seen a few times. This chain connects TRBV6-5 to TRBJ1-1, with 7 bases aligning to TRBD1. With V trimmed by 2 bases and J by 4 bases, 7 bases remained unmatched. CDR1 MNHEY and CDR2 SVGAGI come from the germline V gene. CDR3 size: 15 residues. Here the CDR3 reads CASSYHAQGTTEAFF. The CDR3, as DNA: TGTGCCAGCAGTTACCACGCACAGGGGACCACTGAAGCTTTCTTT.

V usage is TRBV4-2 and J usage is TRBJ2-2, with 8 positions matching TRBD1. CDR1 is LGHNA, CDR2 YNFKEQ, per germline. The junction had 2 bases not matched to a gene; V was cut back by 1 base and J by 4 bases. CDR3 length: 15 residues. The CDR3 loop reads CASSQAQGATGELFF. The CDR3 nucleotides are TGTGCCAGCAGCCAAGCTCAGGGGGCCACCGGGGAGCTGTTTTTT.

The J gene is TRBJ1-1, the V gene TRBV11-2; TRBD1 matches 7 bases. Trimming at V came to 0 bases and at J to 3 bases, leaving 7 bases not matched to a gene. Germline V gene lookup returns CDR1 SGHAT and CDR2 FQNNGV. This CDR3 region has 16 residues. This CDR3 is CASSLDIRGKDTEAFF. CDR3 in DNA: TGTGCCAGCAGCTTAGATATCAGGGGGAAAGACACTGAAGCTTTCTTT.

This chain uses TRBV10-2 with TRBJ1-2; a weak D match, TRBD1 (5 bases). The V and J ends lost 4 bases and 5 bases respectively, with 11 bases between them. The CDR3 length is 13 residues. Germline CDR1 WSHSY, CDR2 SAAADI. This chain's CDR3 is CASSANRGYGYTF. Written as DNA, the CDR3 is TGCGCCAGCAGTGCCAATAGGGGTTATGGCTACACCTTC.

The chain employs TRBV2 and TRBJ2-1; 7 bases align to TRBD1. The CDR3 is 14 residues long. The ends lost 10 bases at V and 2 bases at J; junction bases unmatched: 8. Germline loops: CDR1 SNHLY, CDR2 FYNNEI. CDR3 loop: CATGTEGAYNEQFF. The CDR3 region has the DNA TGTGCCACGGGGACAGAAGGAGCCTACAATGAGCAGTTCTTC.

This clone was counted once. The V gene is TRBV27, the J gene TRBJ1-4; a weak D match, TRBD1 (6 bases). Germline V CDR1 and CDR2: MNHEY, SMNVEV (reference sequence). V was pared by 5 bases and J by 5 bases, with 15 bases between. CDR3 length: 15 residues. The CDR3 DNA reads TGTGCCAGCAGTCCCCGACAGGAGCTGAATGAAAAACTGTTTTTT. Translated, it gives CASSPRQELNEKLFF.

This chain uses TRBV12-3 or TRBV12-4 with TRBJ1-1, with D perhaps matching TRBD1 (6 bases). There are 12 residues in the CDR3. The V end was cut by 5 bases, the J end by 13 bases, with 17 bases between. The CDR3 is CASSQPGTPSFF. CDR3 nucleotides: TGTGCCAGCAGTCAACCTGGGACACCGAGTTTCTTT.

This rearrangement joins TRBV5-1 to TRBJ2-6; D call uncertain. The CDR3 has 14 residues. Germline V gene sequence: CDR1 SGHRS, CDR2 YFSETQ. Trimming pared 6 bases from V and 0 bases from J, leaving 7 bases between. The CDR3 here is CASNPGSGANVLTF. CDR3 coding DNA: TGCGCCAGCAACCCGGGCTCTGGGGCCAACGTCCTGACTTTC.

J is TRBJ1-3 and V is TRBV3-1 (or the pseudogene TRBV3-2), with 9 bases matching TRBD1. Germline lookup yields CDR1 LGHDT and CDR2 YNNKEL (reference sequence). J lost 1 base, V lost 4 bases, and 8 bases had no gene match. There are 17 residues in the CDR3. The CDR3 nucleotides are TGTGCCAGCAGCCCCGGGACAGGGTCCCTGTCTGGAAACACCATATATTTT. Translating it yields CASSPGTGSLSGNTIYF.

The chain is built from TRBV2 and TRBJ1-2, with 7 bases aligning to TRBD1. The CDR3 covers 14 residues. Germline V lookup: CDR1 SNHLY, CDR2 FYNNEI. V dropped 3 bases and J dropped 4; count of bases not matched to a gene: 5. CDR3 coding DNA: TGTGCCAGCAGTGAGGCAGGGGGTGGCTATGGCTACACCTTC. This encodes CASSEAGGGYGYTF.

V gene TRBV19 combines with J gene TRBJ2-1; 8 bases agree with TRBD2. V lost 6 bases, J lost 3 bases, and 7 bases stayed unmatched. Germline V gene lookup returns CDR1 LNHDA and CDR2 SQIVND (reference sequence). The CDR3 has 15 amino acids. The CDR3 nucleotides are TGTGCCAGTAGGGTTTCGGGGGGGTACTACAATGAGCAGTTCTTC. This sequence encodes CASRVSGGYYNEQFF.